The rows below give T cell receptor beta chains drawn from one sample of a study of siplizumab effects on memory and regulatory T cells. Clones were sequenced by immunoSEQ multiplex PCR, and TCRdb holds only the in-frame ones, with some missing. The sample holds more than 75,000 clones; over 85% are singletons and the top ten take over 5.5%. Sequenced: CD8+ T cells sorted from blood. Receptor source: a human donor in good health. The CDR3 runs from the conserved cysteine through the conserved F or W. Fields, in order: V gene, clone size, D gene, CDR3 length, J gene, CDR3 DNA, CDR3 protein. The D gene is left open where the match is weak. Some rows have no size entry. The others give once, few or many, or a class for an expanded clone.

v_gene: TRBV9; abundance: NA; d_gene: TRBD1; len: 14; j_gene: TRBJ2-7; CDR3nt: TGTGCCAGCAGCCCGAGGGACAGACCCTACGAGCAGTACTTC; CDR3aa: CASSPRDRPYEQYF
v_gene: TRBV9; abundance: NA; d_gene: NA; len: 21; j_gene: TRBJ1-1; CDR3nt: TGTGCCAGCAGCGTAGTCTTCTCGACCCTTGTCAGCCCGGCCGGCGGGGCTGAAGCTTTCTTT; CDR3aa: CASSVVFSTLVSPAGGAEAFF
v_gene: TRBV9; abundance: NA; d_gene: NA; len: 15; j_gene: TRBJ2-7; CDR3nt: TGTGCCAGCAGCGTCGGGCCGGACGACTCCTACGAGCAGTACTTC; CDR3aa: CASSVGPDDSYEQYF
v_gene: TRBV9; abundance: NA; d_gene: TRBD1; len: 15; j_gene: TRBJ1-1; CDR3nt: TGTGCCAGCAGCCCAACAGGGGCCCTGGGCCCTGAAGCTTTCTTT; CDR3aa: CASSPTGALGPEAFF
v_gene: TRBV7-9; abundance: NA; d_gene: TRBD2; len: 15; j_gene: TRBJ2-7; CDR3nt: TGTGCCAGCAGTTCACCCACTAGCGGGGGCCACGAGCAGTACTTC; CDR3aa: CASSSPTSGGHEQYF
v_gene: TRBV5-6; abundance: NA; d_gene: NA; len: 14; j_gene: TRBJ1-1; CDR3nt: TGTGCCAGCAGGGACGGACACCAGAACACTGAAGCTTTCTTT; CDR3aa: CASRDGHQNTEAFF
v_gene: TRBV7-9; abundance: NA; d_gene: TRBD1; len: 15; j_gene: TRBJ1-5; CDR3nt: TGTGCCAGCAGTCAGGGGGAATTAAGCAATCAGCCCCAGCATTTT; CDR3aa: CASSQGELSNQPQHF
v_gene: TRBV5-4; abundance: NA; d_gene: NA; len: 13; j_gene: TRBJ2-7; CDR3nt: TGCGCCAGCAGCCAAGATCGAGACGACGAGCAGTACTTC; CDR3aa: CASSQDRDDEQYF
v_gene: TRBV30; abundance: NA; d_gene: NA; len: 13; j_gene: TRBJ2-7; CDR3nt: TGTGCCTGGGCCCCAACTCTTTTCACCGAGCAGTACTTC; CDR3aa: CAWAPTLFTEQYF
v_gene: TRBV5-5; abundance: NA; d_gene: NA; len: 14; j_gene: TRBJ2-7; CDR3nt: TGTGCCAGCAGCTTTTGGGACGTCGGCTACGAGCAGTACTTC; CDR3aa: CASSFWDVGYEQYF
v_gene: TRBV6-1; abundance: NA; d_gene: NA; len: 20; j_gene: TRBJ2-2; CDR3nt: TGTGCCAGCAGTGACCCGAGAGGGGGGGAGCTAGCGGATAACACCGGGGAGCTGTTTTTT; CDR3aa: CASSDPRGGELADNTGELFF
v_gene: TRBV7-6; abundance: NA; d_gene: TRBD2; len: 16; j_gene: TRBJ2-7; CDR3nt: TGTGCCAGCAGCCCGGGGACTAGCGGGAGCGACTACGAGCAGTACTTC; CDR3aa: CASSPGTSGSDYEQYF
v_gene: TRBV5-6; abundance: NA; d_gene: TRBD1; len: 17; j_gene: TRBJ1-3; CDR3nt: TGTGCCAGCAAGGACAGGGAGGTTGATGTTGGAGGAAACACCATATATTTT; CDR3aa: CASKDREVDVGGNTIYF
v_gene: TRBV15; abundance: NA; d_gene: TRBD1; len: 15; j_gene: TRBJ2-7; CDR3nt: TGTGCCACCAGCAGAGGCAGGGGGCTGACCTACGAGCAGTACTTC; CDR3aa: CATSRGRGLTYEQYF
v_gene: TRBV28; abundance: NA; d_gene: TRBD2; len: 15; j_gene: TRBJ2-7; CDR3nt: TGTGCCAGCCGAGCTAGCGGGGCCTTGTGGGGCGAGCAGTACTTC; CDR3aa: CASRASGALWGEQYF
v_gene: TRBV7-9; abundance: NA; d_gene: TRBD1; len: 15; j_gene: TRBJ1-6; CDR3nt: TGTGCCAGCAGCCCTTTCAGGACAGGGGATTCACCCCTCCACTTT; CDR3aa: CASSPFRTGDSPLHF
v_gene: TRBV27; abundance: NA; d_gene: NA; len: 17; j_gene: TRBJ2-7; CDR3nt: TGTGCCAGCAGTTTAACTCCACAGGCCGGGTACGCCTACGAGCAGTACTTC; CDR3aa: CASSLTPQAGYAYEQYF
v_gene: TRBV19; abundance: NA; d_gene: TRBD1; len: 14; j_gene: TRBJ2-7; CDR3nt: TGTGCCAGTAGTATACAGGGGGCGCGGCGGGAGCAGTACTTC; CDR3aa: CASSIQGARREQYF
v_gene: TRBV7-8; abundance: NA; d_gene: NA; len: 13; j_gene: TRBJ2-7; CDR3nt: TGTGCCAGCAGCTTAGCGCAGAGTTACGAGCAGTACTTC; CDR3aa: CASSLAQSYEQYF
v_gene: TRBV5-4; abundance: once; d_gene: TRBD2; len: 17; j_gene: TRBJ2-5; CDR3nt: TGTGCCAGCAGCCTTGGGACCGGGACTAGCCTCCAAGAGACCCAGTACTTC; CDR3aa: CASSLGTGTSLQETQYF
v_gene: TRBV6-5; abundance: NA; d_gene: TRBD1; len: 13; j_gene: TRBJ1-2; CDR3nt: TGTGCCAGCAGGCAAAACAGGGGGAACGGCTACACCTTC; CDR3aa: CASRQNRGNGYTF
v_gene: TRBV6-4; abundance: NA; d_gene: TRBD1; len: 15; j_gene: TRBJ2-1; CDR3nt: TGTGCCAGCAGCCCGGGACAGGCAACCTACAATGAGCAGTTCTTC; CDR3aa: CASSPGQATYNEQFF
v_gene: TRBV10-3; abundance: few; d_gene: TRBD1; len: 18; j_gene: TRBJ2-1; CDR3nt: TGTGCCATCGGCCGGGACAGGACCATCAGCTACTCCTACAATGAGCAGTTCTTC; CDR3aa: CAIGRDRTISYSYNEQFF
v_gene: TRBV5-6; abundance: NA; d_gene: NA; len: 12; j_gene: TRBJ1-1; CDR3nt: TGTGCCAGCAGCTTGGACAACACTGAAGCTTTCTTT; CDR3aa: CASSLDNTEAFF
v_gene: TRBV7-9; abundance: NA; d_gene: NA; len: 12; j_gene: TRBJ2-3; CDR3nt: TGTGCCAGCAGACGGACGGGAGATACGCAGTATTTT; CDR3aa: CASRRTGDTQYF
v_gene: TRBV4-1; abundance: once; d_gene: NA; len: 14; j_gene: TRBJ2-7; CDR3nt: TGCGCCAGCAGCCAAAGGGGCCCATCCTACGAGCAGTACTTC; CDR3aa: CASSQRGPSYEQYF
v_gene: TRBV18; abundance: NA; d_gene: NA; len: 14; j_gene: TRBJ1-1; CDR3nt: TGTGCCAGCTCACTCCCTGGACAGAACACTGAAGCTTTCTTT; CDR3aa: CASSLPGQNTEAFF
v_gene: TRBV30; abundance: NA; d_gene: NA; len: 11; j_gene: TRBJ1-1; CDR3nt: TGTGCCTCACATACAGCCGCCCGCGCTTTCTTT; CDR3aa: CASHTAARAFF
v_gene: TRBV7-9; abundance: NA; d_gene: NA; len: 11; j_gene: TRBJ2-1; CDR3nt: TGTGCCAGCAGCCCAGGGGCGGAGCAGTTCTTC; CDR3aa: CASSPGAEQFF
v_gene: TRBV5-6; abundance: NA; d_gene: TRBD2; len: 17; j_gene: TRBJ2-7; CDR3nt: TGTGCCAGCAGCCCTCCCGGGACTAGCGGGAGGGGTAACGAGCAGTACTTC; CDR3aa: CASSPPGTSGRGNEQYF
v_gene: TRBV7-6; abundance: NA; d_gene: NA; len: 14; j_gene: TRBJ1-6; CDR3nt: TGTGCCAGCAGTCGAGACAGAAATAATTCACCCCTCCACTTT; CDR3aa: CASSRDRNNSPLHF
v_gene: TRBV30; abundance: NA; d_gene: NA; len: 13; j_gene: TRBJ2-4; CDR3nt: TGTGCCTGGAGTGGGGGGGCCAAAAACATTCAGTACTTC; CDR3aa: CAWSGGAKNIQYF
v_gene: TRBV5-4; abundance: NA; d_gene: NA; len: 15; j_gene: TRBJ1-4; CDR3nt: TGTGCCAGCAGCTTGGATTACAGGTTGAGTGAAAAACTGTTTTTT; CDR3aa: CASSLDYRLSEKLFF
v_gene: TRBV7-9; abundance: NA; d_gene: TRBD1; len: 15; j_gene: TRBJ2-5; CDR3nt: TGTGCCAGCAGCTTAGTTGAGGGGGCAGGGGAGACCCAGTACTTC; CDR3aa: CASSLVEGAGETQYF
v_gene: TRBV6-8; abundance: NA; d_gene: TRBD2; len: 16; j_gene: TRBJ2-1; CDR3nt: TGTGCCAGCAGTTACTCGAAACTAGCGGGACACAATGAGCAGTTCTTC; CDR3aa: CASSYSKLAGHNEQFF
v_gene: TRBV30; abundance: NA; d_gene: NA; len: 11; j_gene: TRBJ1-1; CDR3nt: TGTGCCTGGAGTGGTCACACTGAAGCTTTCTTT; CDR3aa: CAWSGHTEAFF
v_gene: TRBV30; abundance: once; d_gene: TRBD1; len: 13; j_gene: TRBJ2-7; CDR3nt: TGTGCCTGGAGTGGGACAGGGTATGACCAGCAGTACTTC; CDR3aa: CAWSGTGYDQQYF
v_gene: TRBV7-6; abundance: NA; d_gene: TRBD1; len: 16; j_gene: TRBJ1-4; CDR3nt: TGTGCCAGCAGCTCCCGTACAAACAGGGGAGGTGAAAAACTGTTTTTT; CDR3aa: CASSSRTNRGGEKLFF
v_gene: TRBV7-6; abundance: NA; d_gene: TRBD1; len: 16; j_gene: TRBJ2-6; CDR3nt: TGTGCCAGCAGCGAGGGACAGGGGGCTGGGGCCAACGTCCTGACTTTC; CDR3aa: CASSEGQGAGANVLTF
v_gene: TRBV11-2; abundance: few; d_gene: NA; len: 14; j_gene: TRBJ2-1; CDR3nt: TGTGCCAGCACCCTCTTACCGGGCATCAATGAGCAGTTCTTC; CDR3aa: CASTLLPGINEQFF
v_gene: TRBV4-3; abundance: NA; d_gene: NA; len: 17; j_gene: TRBJ2-5; CDR3nt: TGCGCCAGCAGCCAAGATGGCAGGGGCTATGCAAGAGAGACCCAGTACTTC; CDR3aa: CASSQDGRGYARETQYF
v_gene: TRBV13; abundance: NA; d_gene: NA; len: 14; j_gene: TRBJ2-7; CDR3nt: TGTGCCAGCAGCTTCGACAGAGAGGAGGAAGAGCAGTACTTC; CDR3aa: CASSFDREEEEQYF
v_gene: TRBV2; abundance: NA; d_gene: TRBD1; len: 15; j_gene: TRBJ1-1; CDR3nt: TGTGCCAGCAGCCGGACAGGGGGAATGAACACTGAAGCTTTCTTT; CDR3aa: CASSRTGGMNTEAFF